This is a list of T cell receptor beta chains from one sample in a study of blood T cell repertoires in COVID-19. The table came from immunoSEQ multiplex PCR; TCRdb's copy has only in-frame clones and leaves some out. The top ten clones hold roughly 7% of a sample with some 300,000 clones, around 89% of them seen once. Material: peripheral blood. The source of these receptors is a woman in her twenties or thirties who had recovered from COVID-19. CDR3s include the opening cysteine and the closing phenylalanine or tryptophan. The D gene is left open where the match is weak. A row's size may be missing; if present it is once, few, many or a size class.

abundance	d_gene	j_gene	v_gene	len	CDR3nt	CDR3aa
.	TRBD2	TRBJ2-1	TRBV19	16	TGTGCCAGTAGTGATAATCCTAGCGGGGGGACAAATGAGCAGTTCTTC	CASSDNPSGGTNEQFF
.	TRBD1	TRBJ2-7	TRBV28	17	TGTGCCAGCAGTTTAAGGGGACAGGGAACCCTCTTCTACGAGCAGTACTTC	CASSLRGQGTLFYEQYF
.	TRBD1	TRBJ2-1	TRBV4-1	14	TGCGCCAGCAGGCAGGGGGCGGTTTACAATGAGCAGTTCTTC	CASRQGAVYNEQFF
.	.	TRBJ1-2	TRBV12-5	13	TGTGCTAGTGGTCCAGAATCTAACTATGGCTACACCTTC	CASGPESNYGYTF
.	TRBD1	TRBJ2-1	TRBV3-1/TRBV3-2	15	TGTGCCAGCAGCCAGGCGGGACAGGGTTTCCATGAGCAGTTCTTC	CASSQAGQGFHEQFF
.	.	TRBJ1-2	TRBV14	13	TGTGCCAGCAGCCCACGCCGACAGAATGGCTACACCTTC	CASSPRRQNGYTF
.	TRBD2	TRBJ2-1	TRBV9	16	TGTGCCAGCAGCAACTTAGCGGGACTCTCCTACAATGAGCAGTTCTTC	CASSNLAGLSYNEQFF
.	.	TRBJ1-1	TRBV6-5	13	TGTGCCAGCAGTTACGGGGGCGGCACTGAAGCTTTCTTT	CASSYGGGTEAFF
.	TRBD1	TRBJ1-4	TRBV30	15	TGTGCCTGGAGCCCAGGGGGACCGAGGGATGAAAAACTGTTTTTT	CAWSPGGPRDEKLFF
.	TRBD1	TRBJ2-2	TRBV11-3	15	TGTGCCAGCAGCTCGACAGGGACGAACACCGGGGAGCTGTTTTTT	CASSSTGTNTGELFF
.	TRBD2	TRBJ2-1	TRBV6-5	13	TGTGCCAGCAGTAAGGGGACTAGCGGGGGGCAGTTCTTC	CASSKGTSGGQFF
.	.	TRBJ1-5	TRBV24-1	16	TGTGCCACCAGTGATTCTCGAAGGGGTACTATAGGGCCCCAGCATTTT	CATSDSRRGTIGPQHF
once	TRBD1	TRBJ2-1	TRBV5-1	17	TGCGCCAGCAGCTTATACGACAGGGGGCCCTCCTACAATGAGCAGTTCTTC	CASSLYDRGPSYNEQFF
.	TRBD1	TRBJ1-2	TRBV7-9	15	TGTGCCAGCAGCTTCCGGGACAGGGCTAACTATGGCTACACCTTC	CASSFRDRANYGYTF
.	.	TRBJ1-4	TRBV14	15	TGTGCCAGCAGCCCACTCCGGGGAGCCGGTGAAAAACTGTTTTTT	CASSPLRGAGEKLFF
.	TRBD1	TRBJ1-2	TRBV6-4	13	TGTGCCAGCAGGGGAACAGGGGGCTTTGGCTACACCTTC	CASRGTGGFGYTF
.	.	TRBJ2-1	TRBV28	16	TGTGCCAGCAGTGAGCTATGGGGAGTCATATACAATGAGCAGTTCTTC	CASSELWGVIYNEQFF
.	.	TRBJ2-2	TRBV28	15	TGTGCCAGCAAATCGTCACTAGCAGTAGCCGGGGAGCTGTTTTTT	CASKSSLAVAGELFF
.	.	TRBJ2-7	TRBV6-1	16	TGTGCCAGCAGTGAAGGGAGGGTAGGGTTGGCTTACGAGCAGTACTTC	CASSEGRVGLAYEQYF
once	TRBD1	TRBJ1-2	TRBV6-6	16	TGTGCCAGCAGCCGGGACAGGGGAATTTCGAACTATGGCTACACCTTC	CASSRDRGISNYGYTF
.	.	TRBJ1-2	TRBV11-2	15	TGTGCCAGCAGCTTAGAGGACAGACCTAACTATGGCTACACCTTC	CASSLEDRPNYGYTF
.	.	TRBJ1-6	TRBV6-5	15	TGTGCCAGCAGTAGCCAACAGGGCGGGGGATCACCCCTCCACTTT	CASSSQQGGGSPLHF
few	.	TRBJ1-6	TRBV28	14	TGTGCCAGCAGTTCCGGGATGGGTAATTCACCCCTCCACTTT	CASSSGMGNSPLHF
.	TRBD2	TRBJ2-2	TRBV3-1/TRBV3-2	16	TGTGCCAGCAGCCAAGGTGGTAGCGGGGACACCGGGGAGCTGTTTTTT	CASSQGGSGDTGELFF
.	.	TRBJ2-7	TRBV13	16	TGTGCCAGCAGCCCCTCCCGCGGCGGGGGCCTCTACGAGCAGTACTTC	CASSPSRGGGLYEQYF
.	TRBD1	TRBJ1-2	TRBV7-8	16	TGTGCCAGCAGCGTAACAGGGGTTGGGGCAAGGAATGGCTACACCTTC	CASSVTGVGARNGYTF
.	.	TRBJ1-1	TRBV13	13	TGTGCCAGCAGCCTACAGTTCGGCGGGCCAGCTTTCTTT	CASSLQFGGPAFF
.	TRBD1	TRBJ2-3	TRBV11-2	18	TGTGCCAGCAGCTCCCCAATTAACAGGGGCCTTAGCACAGATACGCAGTATTTT	CASSSPINRGLSTDTQYF
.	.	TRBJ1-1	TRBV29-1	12	TGCAGCGTTGCCAGGGCCAACACTGAAGCTTTCTTT	CSVARANTEAFF